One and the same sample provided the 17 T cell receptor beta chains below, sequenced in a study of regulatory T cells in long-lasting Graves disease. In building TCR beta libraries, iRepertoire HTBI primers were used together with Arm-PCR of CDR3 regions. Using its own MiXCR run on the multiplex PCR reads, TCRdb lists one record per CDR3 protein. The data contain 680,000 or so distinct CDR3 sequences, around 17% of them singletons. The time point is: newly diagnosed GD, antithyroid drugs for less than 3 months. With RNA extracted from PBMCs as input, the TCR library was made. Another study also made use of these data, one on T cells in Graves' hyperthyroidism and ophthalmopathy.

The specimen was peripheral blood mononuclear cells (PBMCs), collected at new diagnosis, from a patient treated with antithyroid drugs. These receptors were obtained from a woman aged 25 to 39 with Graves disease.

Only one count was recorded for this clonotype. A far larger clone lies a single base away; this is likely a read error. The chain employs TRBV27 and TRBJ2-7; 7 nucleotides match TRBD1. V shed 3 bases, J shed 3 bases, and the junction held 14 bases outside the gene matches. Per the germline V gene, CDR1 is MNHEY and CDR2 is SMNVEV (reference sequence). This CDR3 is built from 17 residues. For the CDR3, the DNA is TGTGCCAGCAGTTTTCCCCCACCCGACAGGGACGACTACGAGCAGTACTTC. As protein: CASSFPPPDRDDYEQYF.

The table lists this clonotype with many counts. For the CDR3, the DNA is TGTGCCAGCAGCCGTCAACAGGGGGCAACTAATGAAAAACTGTTTTTT. Translated, it gives CASSRQQGATNEKLFF. V usage is TRBV7-2 and J usage is TRBJ1-4; 8 positions agree with TRBD1. The CDR3 spans 16 residues. The ends lost 5 bases at V and 0 bases at J; junction bases unmatched: 5. Per the germline V gene, CDR1 is SGHTA and CDR2 is FQGNSA.

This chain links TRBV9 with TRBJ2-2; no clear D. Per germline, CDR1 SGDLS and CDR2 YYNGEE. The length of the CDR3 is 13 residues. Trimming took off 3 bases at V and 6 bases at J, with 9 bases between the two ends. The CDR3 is CASSASGSGELFF. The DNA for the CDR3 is TGTGCCAGCAGCGCCAGTGGGTCCGGGGAGCTGTTTTTT.

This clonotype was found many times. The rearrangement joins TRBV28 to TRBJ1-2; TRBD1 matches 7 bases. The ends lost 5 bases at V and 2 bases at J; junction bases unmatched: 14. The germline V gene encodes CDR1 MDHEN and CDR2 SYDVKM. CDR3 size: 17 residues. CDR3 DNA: TGTGCCAGCAGTCATTACTTCGCCGTGACAGGGAACTATGGCTACACCTTC. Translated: CASSHYFAVTGNYGYTF.

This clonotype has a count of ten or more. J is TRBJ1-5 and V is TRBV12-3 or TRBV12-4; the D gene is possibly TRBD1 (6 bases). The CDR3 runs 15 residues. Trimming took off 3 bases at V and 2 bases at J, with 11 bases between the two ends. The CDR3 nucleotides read TGTGCCAGCAGTTTCAGTGCAGGGGGCAATCAGCCCCAGCATTTT. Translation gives CASSFSAGGNQPQHF.

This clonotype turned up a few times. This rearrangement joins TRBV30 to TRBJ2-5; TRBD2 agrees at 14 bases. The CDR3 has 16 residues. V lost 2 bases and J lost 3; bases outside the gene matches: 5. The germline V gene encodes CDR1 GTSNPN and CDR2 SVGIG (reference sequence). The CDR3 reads CAWSKGTSGSKETQYF. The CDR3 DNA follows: TGTGCCTGGAGTAAGGGGACTAGCGGGAGCAAAGAGACCCAGTACTTC.

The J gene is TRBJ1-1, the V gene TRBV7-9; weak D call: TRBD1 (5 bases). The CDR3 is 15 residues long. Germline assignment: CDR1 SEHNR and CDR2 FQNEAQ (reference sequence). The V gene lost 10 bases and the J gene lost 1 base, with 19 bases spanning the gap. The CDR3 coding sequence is TGTGCCAACATCTCCCCCGGTGACAGGAACACTGAAGCTTTCTTT. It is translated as CANISPGDRNTEAFF.

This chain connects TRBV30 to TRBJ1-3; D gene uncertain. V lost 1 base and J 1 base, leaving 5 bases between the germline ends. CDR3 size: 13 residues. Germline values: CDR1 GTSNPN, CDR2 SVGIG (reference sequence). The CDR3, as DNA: TGTGCCTGGAGTGGACATTCTGGAAACACCATATATTTT. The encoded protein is CAWSGHSGNTIYF.

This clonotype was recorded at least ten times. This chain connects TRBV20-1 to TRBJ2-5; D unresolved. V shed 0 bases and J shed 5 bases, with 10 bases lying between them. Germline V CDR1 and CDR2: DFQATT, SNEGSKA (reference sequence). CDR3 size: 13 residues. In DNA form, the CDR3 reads TGCAGTGCTAGAGAGGGGTCCGCGGAGACCCAGTACTTC. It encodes CSAREGSAETQYF.

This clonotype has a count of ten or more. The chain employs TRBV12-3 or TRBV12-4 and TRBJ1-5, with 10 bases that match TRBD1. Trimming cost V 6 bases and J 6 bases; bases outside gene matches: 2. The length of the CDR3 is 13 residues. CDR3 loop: CASRGQGGQPQHF. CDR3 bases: TGTGCCAGCAGAGGACAGGGGGGTCAGCCCCAGCATTTT.

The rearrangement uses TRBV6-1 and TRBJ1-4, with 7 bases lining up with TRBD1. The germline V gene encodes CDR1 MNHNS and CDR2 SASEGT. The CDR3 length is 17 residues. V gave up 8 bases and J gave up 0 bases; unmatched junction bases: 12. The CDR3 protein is CASVKGQTITTNEKLFF. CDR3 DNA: TGTGCCAGCGTTAAGGGACAGACCATCACAACTAATGAAAAACTGTTTTTT.

This CDR3 is CASSLSPGPYGYTF. Written as DNA, the CDR3 is TGTGCCAGCAGCTTAAGTCCAGGCCCCTATGGCTACACCTTC. The J gene is TRBJ1-2, the V gene TRBV7-2; D is uncertain. Germline CDR1 SGHTA, CDR2 FQGNSA. The length of the CDR3 is 14 residues. Trimming took off 2 bases at V and 4 bases at J, with 11 bases between the two ends.

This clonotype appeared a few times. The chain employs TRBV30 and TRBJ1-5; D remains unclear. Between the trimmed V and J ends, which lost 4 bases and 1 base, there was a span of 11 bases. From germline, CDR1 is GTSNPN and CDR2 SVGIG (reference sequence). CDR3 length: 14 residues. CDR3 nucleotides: TGTGCCTGGACACTTGACGGCAGCAATCAGCCCCAGCATTTT. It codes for CAWTLDGSNQPQHF.

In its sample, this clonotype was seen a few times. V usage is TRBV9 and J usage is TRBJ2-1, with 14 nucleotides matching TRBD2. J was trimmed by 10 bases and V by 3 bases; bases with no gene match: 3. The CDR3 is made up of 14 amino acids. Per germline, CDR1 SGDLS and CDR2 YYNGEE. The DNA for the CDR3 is TGTGCCAGCAGCGCCGGGACTAGCGGGAGAGAGCAGTTCTTC. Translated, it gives CASSAGTSGREQFF.

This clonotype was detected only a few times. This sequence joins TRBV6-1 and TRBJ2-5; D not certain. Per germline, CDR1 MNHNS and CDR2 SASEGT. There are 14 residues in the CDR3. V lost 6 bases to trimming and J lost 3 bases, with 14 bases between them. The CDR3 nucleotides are TGTGCCAGCAGGTCGGAACGGGTTGAAGAGACCCAGTACTTC. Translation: CASRSERVEETQYF.

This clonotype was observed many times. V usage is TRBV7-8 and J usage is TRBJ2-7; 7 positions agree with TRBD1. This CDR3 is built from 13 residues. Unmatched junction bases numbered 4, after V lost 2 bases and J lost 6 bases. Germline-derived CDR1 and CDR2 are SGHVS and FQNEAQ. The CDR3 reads CASSLTRQGEQYF. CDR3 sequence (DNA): TGTGCCAGCAGCTTAACGAGACAGGGCGAGCAGTACTTC.

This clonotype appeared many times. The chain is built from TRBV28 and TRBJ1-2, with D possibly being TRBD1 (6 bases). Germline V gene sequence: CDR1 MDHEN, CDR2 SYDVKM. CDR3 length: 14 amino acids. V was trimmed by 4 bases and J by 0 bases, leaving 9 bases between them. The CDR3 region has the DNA TGTGCCAGCAGTTCCGGGGGGCCTAACTATGGCTACACCTTC. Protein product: CASSSGGPNYGYTF.